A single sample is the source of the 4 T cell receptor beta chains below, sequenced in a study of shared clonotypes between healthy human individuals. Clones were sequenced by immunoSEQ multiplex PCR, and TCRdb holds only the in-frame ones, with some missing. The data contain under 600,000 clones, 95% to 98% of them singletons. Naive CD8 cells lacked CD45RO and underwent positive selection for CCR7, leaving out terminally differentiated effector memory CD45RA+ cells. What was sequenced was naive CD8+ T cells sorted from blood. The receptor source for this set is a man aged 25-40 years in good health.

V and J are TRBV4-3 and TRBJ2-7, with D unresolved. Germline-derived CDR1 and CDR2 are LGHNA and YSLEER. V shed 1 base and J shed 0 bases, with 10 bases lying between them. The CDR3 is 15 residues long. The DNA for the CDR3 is TGCGCCAGCAGCCAAGCCGCCTTGGGCTCCTACGAGCAGTACTTC. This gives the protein CASSQAALGSYEQYF.

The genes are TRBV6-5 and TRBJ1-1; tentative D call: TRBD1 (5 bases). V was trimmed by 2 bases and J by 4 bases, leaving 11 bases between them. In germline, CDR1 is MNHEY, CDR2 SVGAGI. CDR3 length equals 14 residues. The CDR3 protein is CASSYLQGGTEAFF. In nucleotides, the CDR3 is TGTGCCAGCAGTTACCTCCAGGGCGGCACTGAAGCTTTCTTT.

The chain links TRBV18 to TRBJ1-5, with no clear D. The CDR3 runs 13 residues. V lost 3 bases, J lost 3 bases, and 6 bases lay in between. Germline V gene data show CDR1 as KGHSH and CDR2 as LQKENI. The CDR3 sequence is CASSPSYNQPQHF. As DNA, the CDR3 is TGTGCCAGCTCACCGAGTTACAATCAGCCCCAGCATTTT.

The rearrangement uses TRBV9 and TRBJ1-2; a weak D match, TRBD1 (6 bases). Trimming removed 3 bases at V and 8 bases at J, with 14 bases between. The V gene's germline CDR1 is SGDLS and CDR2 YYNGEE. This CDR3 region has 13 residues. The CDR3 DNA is TGTGCCAGCAGCGCGAGGGGGGTTCAAGGCTACACCTTC. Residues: CASSARGVQGYTF. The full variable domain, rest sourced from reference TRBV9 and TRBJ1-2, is DSGVTQTPKHLITATGQRVTLRCSPRSGDLSVYWYQQSLDQGLQFLIQYYNGEERAKGNILERFSAQQFPDLHSELNLSSLELGDSALYFCASSARGVQGYTFGSGTRLTVV.